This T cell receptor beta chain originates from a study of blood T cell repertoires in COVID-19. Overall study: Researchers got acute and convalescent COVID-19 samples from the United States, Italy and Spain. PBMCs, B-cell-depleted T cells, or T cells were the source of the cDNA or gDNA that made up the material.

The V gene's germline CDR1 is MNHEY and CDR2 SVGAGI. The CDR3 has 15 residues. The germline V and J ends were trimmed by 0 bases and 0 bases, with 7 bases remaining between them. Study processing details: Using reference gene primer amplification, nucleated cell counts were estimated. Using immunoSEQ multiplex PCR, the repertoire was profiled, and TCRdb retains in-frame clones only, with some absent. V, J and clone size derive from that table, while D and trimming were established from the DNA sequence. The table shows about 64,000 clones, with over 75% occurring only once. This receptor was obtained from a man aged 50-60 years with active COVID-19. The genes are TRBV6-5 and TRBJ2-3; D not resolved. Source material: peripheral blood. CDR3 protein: CASSYSSRSTDTQYF. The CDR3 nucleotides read TGTGCCAGCAGTTACTCGAGCAGGAGCACAGATACGCAGTATTTT.